A single sample gave rise to the 22 T cell receptor beta chains below, sequenced in a study of blood T cell repertoires in COVID-19 (dated by TCRdb to 2020 to 2022). The library was made by the immunoSEQ multiplex PCR assay. Sourced from immuneACCESS, this table was stored by TCRdb with only in-frame sequences that have V and J called. A share of the clones is absent; for the studies checked, an unresolved V gene accounts for under half, and the remainder has no known explanation. In all, the sample holds 55,000 or so clones, and approximately 85% of those were seen once. The leading ten clones occupy 10% to 15% of the sample. Sequencing input: peripheral blood. These receptors were obtained from a human donor in a cohort sampled during active COVID-19.

The chain carries TRBV7-3 and TRBJ2-7, with D tentatively TRBD1 (5 bases). Germline CDR1 is SGHTA and CDR2 is FQGTGA. The length of the CDR3 is 13 residues. V was trimmed by 0 bases and J by 6 bases, leaving 9 bases between them. The CDR3 sequence: CASSLTGPSEQYF. CDR3 DNA: TGTGCCAGCAGCTTAACGGGGCCCTCCGAGCAGTACTTC.

The V gene is TRBV4-2, the J gene TRBJ2-5; D is unresolved. This CDR3 contains 13 residues. V lost 1 base to trimming and J lost 2 bases, with 5 bases between them. In germline, CDR1 is LGHNA, CDR2 YNFKEQ. DNA for the CDR3: TGTGCCAGCAGCCAAGCCTTTCAAGAGACCCAGTACTTC. As protein: CASSQAFQETQYF.

This chain joins TRBV7-9 and TRBJ2-3; perhaps TRBD2 as D (5 bases). There are 15 residues in the CDR3. Looked up from germline, CDR1 is SEHNR and CDR2 is FQNEAQ (reference sequence). Trimming cost V 3 bases and J 3 bases, with 13 bases left between them. The CDR3 DNA reads as TGTGCCAGCAGCTTGTCGAGGGCCTGGACAGATACGCAGTATTTT. This translates into CASSLSRAWTDTQYF. The full variable domain, completed using reference TRBV7-9 and TRBJ2-3, is DTGVSQNPRHKITKRGQNVTFRCDPISEHNRLYWYRQTLGQGPEFLTYFQNEAQLEKSRLLSDRFSAERPKGSFSTLEIQRTEQGDSAMYLCASSLSRAWTDTQYFGPGTRLTVL.

V usage is TRBV4-2 and J usage is TRBJ2-7; 8 nucleotides match TRBD1. This CDR3 is 15 amino acids long. V was pared by 0 bases and J by 3 bases, with 4 bases of the junction left unmatched. The germline gives CDR1 LGHNA, CDR2 YNFKEQ. The CDR3 spells CASSQDGQGNYEQYF. In DNA form, the CDR3 reads TGTGCCAGCAGCCAAGATGGACAGGGAAACTACGAGCAGTACTTC.

This sequence joins TRBV28 and TRBJ1-6; no clear D gene. Germline V gene data show CDR1 as MDHEN and CDR2 as SYDVKM. Deletions cut 7 bases from V and 3 bases from J, with 16 bases between. The CDR3 contains 16 residues. The CDR3 DNA is TGTGCCAGCAAAACTCGGAGGGTTTTCTATAATTCACCCCTCCACTTT. It translates to CASKTRRVFYNSPLHF.

This clone has just a few counts. The chain recombines TRBV6-5 with TRBJ1-2, with D perhaps matching TRBD1 (5 bases). Trimming pared 8 bases from V and 0 bases from J, leaving 7 bases between. CDR1 and CDR2 (germline): MNHEY, SVGAGI. The CDR3 sequence is 12 residues long. CDR3 loop: CASQGSNYGYTF. The DNA of the CDR3 is TGTGCCAGCCAGGGTTCTAACTATGGCTACACCTTC.

V gene TRBV7-9 combines with J gene TRBJ2-7, with TRBD1 matching 10 bases. CDR1 and CDR2 from the germline V gene are SEHNR and FQNEAQ (reference sequence). V lost 1 base, J lost 4 bases, and 1 base stayed unmatched. CDR3 length equals 14 residues. In nucleotides, the CDR3 is TGTGCCAGCAGCTTAGGACAGGGGGCTTACGAGCAGTACTTC. It is translated as CASSLGQGAYEQYF.

CDR3 sequence (DNA): TGTGCCAGCAGCCCGGGCAGGGCTGGGGAGACCCAGTACTTC. This encodes CASSPGRAGETQYF. The rearrangement uses TRBV5-6 and TRBJ2-5; D perhaps matches TRBD1 (5 bases). The V and J ends lost 4 bases and 5 bases respectively, with 15 bases between them. Per germline, CDR1 SGHDT and CDR2 YYEEEE. The CDR3 runs 14 residues.

The genes are TRBV24-1 and TRBJ1-5; 10 bases map to TRBD1. The CDR3 runs 15 residues. From germline, CDR1 is KGHDR and CDR2 SFDVKD. J lost 7 bases, V lost 5 bases, and 7 bases had no gene match. CDR3 loop: CATSGGDRGQQPQHF. CDR3 DNA sequence: TGTGCCACCAGTGGAGGAGACAGGGGGCAACAGCCCCAGCATTTT.

J is TRBJ2-3 and V is TRBV6-2 or TRBV6-3; TRBD2 matches at 7 bases. J was trimmed by 7 bases and V by 6 bases; bases with no gene match: 4. The CDR3 totals 12 residues. Germline CDR1 and CDR2: MNHEY and SVGEGT. CDR3 loop: CASSGTTYTQYF. CDR3 DNA sequence: TGTGCCAGCAGCGGGACTACTTATACGCAGTATTTT.

This clone was seen only once. CDR3 protein: CASSVSGLSSYEQYF. CDR3 sequence (DNA): TGTGCCAGCAGCGTAAGTGGACTGAGCTCCTACGAGCAGTACTTC. The chain is built from TRBV9 and TRBJ2-7; D may be TRBD2 (5 bases). Trimming pared 1 base from V and 0 bases from J, leaving 11 bases between. The CDR3 length is 15 residues. CDR1 is SGDLS and CDR2 is YYNGEE in the germline V gene.

The rearrangement uses TRBV9 and TRBJ2-2; 12 nucleotides agree with TRBD2. CDR1 and CDR2 from the germline V gene are SGDLS and YYNGEE. This CDR3 spans 15 amino acids. V gave up 3 bases and J gave up 8 bases; unmatched junction bases: 5. Here the CDR3 DNA reads TGTGCCAGCAGCGGCCGGACTAGCGGGATGGGGGAGCTGTTTTTT. It specifies CASSGRTSGMGELFF.

The CDR3 loop reads CASSQSVPGLGSAGNTIYF. CDR3 nucleotide sequence: TGTGCCAGCAGCCAGAGCGTACCGGGTCTCGGTTCGGCTGGAAACACCATATATTTT. V is TRBV9 and J is TRBJ1-3; D gene ambiguous. CDR3 length: 19 residues. Germline loops: CDR1 SGDLS, CDR2 YYNGEE. The ends were cut back, 4 bases at V and 2 bases at J, with 25 bases in the middle.

The chain joins TRBV7-9 to TRBJ2-7, with 7 bases identical to TRBD1. V gave up 4 bases and J gave up 2 bases; unmatched junction bases: 8. The CDR3 extends over 15 amino acids. CDR1 is SEHNR, CDR2 FQNEAQ, per germline (reference sequence). The DNA for the CDR3 is TGTGCCAGCAGCTCCATCGGGACAGCGACCTACGAGCAGTACTTC. Its protein is CASSSIGTATYEQYF. Supplemented by reference TRBV7-9 and TRBJ2-7, the full variable domain reads DTGVSQNPRHKITKRGQNVTFRCDPISEHNRLYWYRQTLGQGPEFLTYFQNEAQLEKSRLLSDRFSAERPKGSFSTLEIQRTEQGDSAMYLCASSSIGTATYEQYFGPGTRLTVT.

V usage is TRBV18 and J usage is TRBJ2-1, with D possibly TRBD2 on 6 matching bases. The germline V gene encodes CDR1 KGHSH and CDR2 LQKENI. The ends were cut back, 6 bases at V and 0 bases at J, with 15 bases in the middle. The CDR3 totals 16 residues. Written as DNA, the CDR3 is TGTGCCAGCTCCCTTTTAGCGGACCGCTCCTACAATGAGCAGTTCTTC. It specifies CASSLLADRSYNEQFF.

The chain has TRBV5-1 and TRBJ2-2, with D possibly TRBD2 on 5 matching bases. V was clipped by 2 bases and J by 0 bases, with 11 bases between them. Germline V CDR1 and CDR2: SGHRS, YFSETQ. There are 16 residues in the CDR3. The CDR3 loop reads CASSLQLGANTGELFF. The DNA of the CDR3 is TGCGCCAGCAGCTTACAACTAGGCGCGAACACCGGGGAGCTGTTTTTT.

The chain combines TRBV7-2 with TRBJ2-1; D unresolved. CDR1 SGHTA and CDR2 FQGNSA come from the germline V gene. The CDR3 covers 13 residues. V dropped 2 bases and J dropped 7 bases, with 9 bases sitting between them. CDR3 loop: CASSLFASNEQFF. CDR3 sequence (DNA): TGTGCCAGCAGCTTATTTGCGTCGAATGAGCAGTTCTTC.

The J gene is TRBJ2-7, the V gene TRBV30, with D tentatively TRBD1 (5 bases). Germline loops: CDR1 GTSNPN, CDR2 SVGIG (reference sequence). The CDR3 sequence is 13 residues long. The V and J ends lost 0 bases and 6 bases respectively, with 12 bases between them. Here the CDR3 DNA reads TGTGCCTGGAGTGTAGGGGCGTTCCGCGAGCAGTACTTC. The encoded protein is CAWSVGAFREQYF. Together with reference TRBV30 and TRBJ2-7, the CDR3 gives the full variable domain: SQTIHQWPATLVQPVGSPLSLECTVEGTSNPNLYWYRQAAGRGLQLLFYSVGIGQISSEVPQNLSASRPQDRQFILSSKKLLLSDSGFYLCAWSVGAFREQYFGPGTRLTVT.

This CDR3 reads CASSSGSGNTIYF. The CDR3 DNA is TGTGCCAGCAGTTCCGGTTCTGGAAACACCATATATTTT. The chain links TRBV6-6 to TRBJ1-3; D is unclear. V shed 4 bases and J shed 1 base, with 5 bases lying between them. The CDR3 length is 13 residues. The germline V gene encodes CDR1 MNHNY and CDR2 SVGAGI (reference sequence).

The chain combines TRBV7-3 with TRBJ1-4; 7 positions agree with TRBD1. This CDR3 is built from 13 residues. Trimming took 5 bases from V and 5 from J; bases not matched to a gene: 2. CDR1 and CDR2 from the germline V gene are SGHTA and FQGTGA. The CDR3 spells CASSKGQNEKLFF. The CDR3 coding sequence is TGTGCCAGCAGCAAGGGACAGAATGAAAAACTGTTTTTT.

The chain uses TRBV11-2 and TRBJ2-2, with 9 bases fitting TRBD1. The CDR3 loop spans 14 amino acids. J was trimmed by 7 bases and V by 8 bases; bases with no gene match: 8. The germline V gene encodes CDR1 SGHAT and CDR2 FQNNGV. This CDR3 is CASGGQGAGGELFF. CDR3 nucleotide sequence: TGTGCCAGCGGGGGACAGGGAGCAGGCGGGGAGCTGTTTTTT. The full variable domain, its missing parts supplied by reference TRBV11-2 and TRBJ2-2, is EAGVAQSPRYKIIEKRQSVAFWCNPISGHATLYWYQQILGQGPKLLIQFQNNGVVDDSQLPKDRFSAERLKGVDSTLKIQPAKLEDSAVYLCASGGQGAGGELFFGEGSRLTVL.

This clone has a single count. The chain joins TRBV19 to TRBJ1-2; D might be TRBD1 (6 bases). V was cut by 7 bases and J by 4 bases, with 19 bases left in between. Germline assignment: CDR1 LNHDA and CDR2 SQIVND (reference sequence). This CDR3 spans 15 amino acids. The CDR3 spells CASKNLDSVFYGYTF. CDR3 bases: TGTGCCAGTAAAAATTTGGACAGCGTCTTCTATGGCTACACCTTC.